A single sample gave rise to the 23 T cell receptor beta chains below, sequenced in a study of T-cell memory formation after mild COVID-19. TCRdb re-called the 5' RACE reads with MiXCR, one entry per CDR3 protein. The sample lists around 530,000 distinct CDR3 sequences, about 20% occurring once. Sequenced: PBMCs or a T cell subset sorted from them (not recorded which). These receptors were taken from an adult woman who had mild COVID-19 (a few samples of this study predate the infection). Cell type and time point are not known.

The chain is built from TRBV6-2 or TRBV6-3 and TRBJ2-3; tentative D call: TRBD2 (5 bases). V was clipped by 5 bases and J by 5 bases, with 8 bases between them. Germline CDR1 reads MNHEY; CDR2 reads SVGEGT. This CDR3 spans 12 amino acids. The CDR3 protein is CASSTSRDTQYF. The CDR3 DNA sequence: TGTGCCAGCAGTACTAGTAGAGATACGCAGTATTTT.

The chain employs TRBV15 and TRBJ1-2, with D maybe TRBD1 (6 bases). CDR1 and CDR2 (germline): LNHNV, YYDKDF (reference sequence). CDR3 length equals 17 residues. The V end was cut by 0 bases, the J end by 6 bases, with 20 bases between. The CDR3 nucleotides read TGTGCCACCAGCAGAGACCCGAGGGGGACAATCCTTGATGGCTACACCTTC. It translates to CATSRDPRGTILDGYTF. Combining the CDR3 with reference TRBV15 and TRBJ1-2 gives the whole variable domain DAMVIQNPRYQVTQFGKPVTLSCSQTLNHNVMYWYQQKSSQAPKLLFHYYDKDFNNEADTPDNFQSRRPNTSFCFLDIRSPGLGDTAMYLCATSRDPRGTILDGYTFGSGTRLTVV.

The table lists this clonotype with a few counts. The chain combines TRBV6-2 or TRBV6-3 with TRBJ2-1, with TRBD2 as a possible D gene (6 bases). The CDR3 spans 13 residues. CDR1 and CDR2 from the germline V gene are MNHEY and SVGEGT. The V gene lost 5 bases and the J gene lost 7 bases, with 12 bases spanning the gap. The CDR3, as DNA: TGTGCCAGCAGTGCCGGGAGTTGGAATGAGCAGTTCTTC. Encoded protein: CASSAGSWNEQFF.

CDR3 amino acids: CASSLILAGSEQFF. DNA for the CDR3: TGTGCCAGCAGCTTAATACTAGCGGGATCTGAGCAGTTCTTC. This chain joins TRBV7-3 and TRBJ2-1; 10 bases fit TRBD2. The CDR3 contains 14 residues. Losses at the gene ends were 1 base for V and 9 bases for J; bases not matched to a gene: 3. CDR1 is SGHTA and CDR2 is FQGTGA in the germline V gene.

The chain links TRBV24-1 to TRBJ1-2; tentatively, D is TRBD1 (5 bases). The CDR3 contains 16 residues. From germline, CDR1 is KGHDR and CDR2 SFDVKD. With 3 bases removed from V and 8 bases from J, the gap between germline ends came to 21 bases. CDR3 DNA sequence: TGTGCCACCAGTGATACTCGGGGGACCCGGTCGCGGGGCTACACCTTC. Protein: CATSDTRGTRSRGYTF.

This clonotype was picked up a small number of times. V gene TRBV6-5 combines with J gene TRBJ1-3; D gene ambiguous. The length of the CDR3 is 16 residues. The germline V gene encodes CDR1 MNHEY and CDR2 SVGAGI. V was trimmed by 0 bases and J by 2 bases, leaving 11 bases between them. CDR3 in amino acids: CASSYSNMGPGNTIYF. DNA for the CDR3: TGTGCCAGCAGTTACTCGAATATGGGTCCTGGAAACACCATATATTTT.

This clonotype was counted many times. The V and J genes are TRBV9 and TRBJ1-6; D remains unclear. Trimming pared 4 bases from V and 7 bases from J, leaving 15 bases between. The CDR3 is made up of 15 amino acids. Germline-derived CDR1 and CDR2 are SGDLS and YYNGEE. The CDR3 here is CASSPRTSLNSPLHF. As DNA, the CDR3 is TGTGCCAGCAGCCCCCGGACGAGCCTAAATTCACCCCTCCACTTT.

The sample holds a few counts of this clonotype. The chain combines TRBV2 with TRBJ1-3; D is undetermined. V gave up 4 bases and J gave up 2 bases, with 3 bases separating them. CDR3 length: 12 amino acids. The germline CDR1 and CDR2 sequences are SNHLY and FYNNEI. CDR3 bases: TGTGCCAGCAGTGGAGCTGGAAACACCATATATTTT. Encoded protein: CASSGAGNTIYF.

The gene calls are TRBV7-2 and TRBJ2-7, with 8 bases identical to TRBD2. CDR3 size: 15 residues. Germline lookup yields CDR1 SGHTA and CDR2 FQGNSA. V was clipped by 5 bases and J by 1 base; unmatched bases: 7. CDR3 bases: TGTGCCAGCAGCACCGGGGGGGCGATATCCTACGAGCAGTACTTC. Translating it yields CASSTGGAISYEQYF.

Only a few counts were recorded for this clonotype. The rearrangement links TRBV18 to TRBJ2-2, with D perhaps matching TRBD1 (6 bases). This CDR3 has 14 residues. Deletions cut 6 bases from V and 4 bases from J, with 12 bases between. Germline V gene data show CDR1 as KGHSH and CDR2 as LQKENI. CDR3 region: CASSTGHLTGELFF. The DNA for the CDR3 is TGTGCCAGCTCCACGGGACACCTCACCGGGGAGCTGTTTTTT.

For the CDR3, the DNA is TGCAGCCTGGGCGGCACAGATACGCAGTATTTT. Translating gives CSLGGTDTQYF. J is TRBJ2-3 and V is TRBV29-1, with D hard to call. There are 11 residues in the CDR3. Germline V lookup: CDR1 SQVTM, CDR2 ANQGSEA. V lost 8 bases and J lost 1, with 7 bases in between.

The gene calls are TRBV30 and TRBJ1-5; the D gene is possibly TRBD1 (6 bases). Between the trimmed V and J ends, which lost 0 bases and 0 bases, there was a span of 9 bases. Germline lookup yields CDR1 GTSNPN and CDR2 SVGIG (reference sequence). This CDR3 has 15 residues. The CDR3 sequence: CAWSVRQVSNQPQHF. CDR3 DNA sequence: TGTGCCTGGAGTGTCCGACAGGTTAGCAATCAGCCCCAGCATTTT.

This clonotype was detected only a few times. The genes are TRBV4-1 and TRBJ2-7, with 7 positions matching TRBD1. J gave up 0 bases and V 0 bases, and 2 bases lay outside the gene matches. Germline assignment: CDR1 MGHRA and CDR2 YSYEKL. CDR3 size: 15 residues. The CDR3 is CASSQENRGSYEQYF. Written as DNA, the CDR3 is TGCGCCAGCAGCCAAGAAAACAGGGGCTCCTACGAGCAGTACTTC.

This clonotype was seen more than once but under ten times. V and J are TRBV12-3 or TRBV12-4 and TRBJ2-1; no definite D call. V was pared by 6 bases and J by 6 bases, with 18 bases between. The CDR3 has 15 amino acids. CDR3: CASRRPGGFGNEQFF. The CDR3 DNA follows: TGTGCCAGCAGGAGACCAGGTGGGTTTGGCAATGAGCAGTTCTTC.

The CDR3 region is CASRGLAGGETHNEQFF. The CDR3 region has the DNA TGTGCCAGTAGGGGGCTAGCGGGAGGGGAGACCCACAATGAGCAGTTCTTC. The chain joins TRBV19 to TRBJ2-1, with TRBD2 matching over 12 bases. The CDR3 length is 17 residues. With V trimmed by 6 bases and J by 5 bases, 11 bases remained unmatched. CDR1 is LNHDA, CDR2 SQIVND, per germline (reference sequence).

This clonotype was counted between two and nine times. The chain combines TRBV18 with TRBJ1-2; D possibly corresponds to TRBD1 (6 bases). V lost 2 bases and J lost 4, with 14 bases in between. This CDR3 is built from 15 residues. Germline CDR1 reads KGHSH; CDR2 reads LQKENI. For the CDR3, the DNA is TGTGCCAGCTCACCAAGGGGGAATGTCGCCTATGGCTACACCTTC. Amino acid sequence: CASSPRGNVAYGYTF.

This clonotype showed up many times. The chain uses TRBV4-1 and TRBJ2-3; TRBD1 might be the D (6 bases). The CDR3 has 16 residues. Germline-derived CDR1 and CDR2 are MGHRA and YSYEKL. Trimming took 4 bases from V and 2 from J, leaving 16 bases between them. CDR3 nucleotide sequence: TGCGCCAGCAGCCCCCTGGACAGTAGGTACACAGATACGCAGTATTTT. Translated: CASSPLDSRYTDTQYF.

This clonotype turned up a few times. V usage is TRBV7-9 and J usage is TRBJ2-1; a possible D gene is TRBD2 (5 bases). Germline-derived CDR1 and CDR2 are SEHNR and FQNEAQ (reference sequence). The CDR3 covers 13 residues. V dropped 7 bases and J dropped 5 bases, with 12 bases sitting between them. The CDR3 DNA reads as TGTGCCAGCATGGCGACTAACAACAATGAGCAGTTCTTC. Protein product: CASMATNNNEQFF.

There are a few counts of this clonotype. The chain employs TRBV7-2 and TRBJ2-3, with 8 bases lining up with TRBD2. The CDR3 loop spans 17 amino acids. The germline V gene has CDR1 SGHTA and CDR2 FQGNSA. Trimming at V came to 10 bases and at J to 0 bases, leaving 15 bases not matched to a gene. Here the CDR3 reads CATLRGTSGPSTDTQYF. CDR3 bases: TGTGCCACCCTAAGGGGTACTAGCGGCCCTAGCACAGATACGCAGTATTTT.

The V gene is TRBV20-1, the J gene TRBJ1-1, with TRBD1 as a possible D gene (6 bases). Trimming left V 0 bases short and J 8 bases short, with 13 bases between. The CDR3 contains 13 residues. CDR1 and CDR2 from the germline V gene are DFQATT and SNEGSKA (reference sequence). CDR3 sequence: CSARDTTGFEAFF. The CDR3 DNA is TGCAGTGCTAGAGACACAACAGGGTTCGAAGCTTTCTTT.

This clonotype was picked up a small number of times. In nucleotides, the CDR3 is TGCGCCAGCACCTCAGGAGGGGAAGAGACCCAGTACTTC. Translated: CASTSGGEETQYF. The chain couples TRBV4-1 to TRBJ2-5; the D gene is possibly TRBD2 (6 bases). Germline V gives CDR1 MGHRA, CDR2 YSYEKL. This CDR3 contains 13 residues. V dropped 7 bases and J dropped 3 bases, with 12 bases sitting between them.

The gene calls are TRBV6-6 and TRBJ1-6; 9 bases are a match to TRBD1. The CDR3 covers 16 residues. The germline V gene encodes CDR1 MNHNY and CDR2 SVGAGI (reference sequence). After removal of 0 bases from V and 9 bases from J, the junction contained 6 bases not matched to a gene. The CDR3 sequence is CASSYSLMDRGSPLHF. CDR3 coding DNA: TGTGCCAGCAGTTACTCACTTATGGACAGGGGTTCACCCCTCCACTTT.

The sample holds many counts of this clonotype. The chain joins TRBV29-1 to TRBJ1-1; 11 nucleotides match TRBD1. Germline lookup yields CDR1 SQVTM and CDR2 ANQGSEA. V dropped 7 bases and J dropped 4; count of bases not matched to a gene: 5. CDR3 length: 13 residues. The DNA of the CDR3 is TGCAGCGGCCTGGGACAGGGGGTCACTGAAGCTTTCTTT. Encoded protein: CSGLGQGVTEAFF.